A selection of T cell receptor beta chains follows, all from one sample in a study of cytomegalovirus exposure and HLA in healthy donors. TCRdb's copy holds only in-frame clones and misses some; the assay was immunoSEQ multiplex PCR. The profile shows about 64,000 clones, around four fifths of them singletons. Sample: PBMCs. The receptors shown here come from a male donor in good health and CMV-seropositive. CDR3s include the opening cysteine and the closing phenylalanine or tryptophan. D genes are given only for firm matches. A clone size is listed for some rows: how often the clone was seen (once, few, many), or a class if it is expanded.

v_call	d_call	clone_size	j_call	cdr3_aa	cdr3_nt
TRBV4-3	-	once	TRBJ2-1	CASSQGGARYNEQFF	TGCGCCAGCAGCCAGGGCGGGGCTCGGTACAATGAGCAGTTCTTC
TRBV15	TRBD1	-	TRBJ1-5	CATSRDTEGATQPQHF	TGTGCCACCAGCAGAGATACGGAGGGGGCTACTCAGCCCCAGCATTTT
TRBV7-2	-	-	TRBJ2-1	CASSPGGPGGPNNEQFF	TGTGCCAGCAGCCCAGGGGGTCCGGGGGGGCCCAACAATGAGCAGTTCTTC
TRBV5-4	TRBD2	-	TRBJ2-1	CASSSPGGGNNEQFF	TGTGCCAGCAGCTCTCCGGGCGGGGGGAACAATGAGCAGTTCTTC
TRBV7-8	-	once	TRBJ2-7	CASSGTGTPYEQYF	TGTGCCAGCAGCGGAACCGGGACACCTTACGAGCAGTACTTC
TRBV7-3	TRBD2	few	TRBJ2-2	CASSSLAGVNTGELFF	TGTGCCAGCAGCTCTCTAGCGGGGGTAAACACCGGGGAGCTGTTTTTT
TRBV5-5	-	-	TRBJ2-7	CASSLVTAAYEQYF	TGTGCCAGCAGCTTGGTCACAGCTGCCTACGAGCAGTACTTC
TRBV28	-	-	TRBJ1-6	CASSRREYNSPLHF	TGTGCCAGCAGTAGACGGGAGTATAATTCACCCCTCCACTTT
TRBV28	TRBD2	once	TRBJ2-3	CASSPPAGGGSTDTQYF	TGTGCCAGCAGTCCCCCCGCCGGGGGGGGCTCCACAGATACGCAGTATTTT
TRBV4-2	-	few	TRBJ1-4	CASSQDPGQEEKLFF	TGTGCCAGCAGCCAAGATCCAGGGCAAGAGGAAAAACTGTTTTTT
TRBV5-1	TRBD1	few	TRBJ1-1	CASTPSGTGDPMNTEAFF	TGCGCCAGCACCCCCTCCGGGACAGGGGATCCAATGAACACTGAAGCTTTCTTT
TRBV9	-	-	TRBJ1-2	CASSVHKGNYGYTF	TGTGCCAGCAGCGTACATAAGGGGAACTATGGCTACACCTTC
TRBV9	-	-	TRBJ2-3	CASTSGDTQYF	TGTGCCAGCACCTCAGGAGATACGCAGTATTTT
TRBV9	-	few	TRBJ2-3	CASSLATDTQYF	TGTGCCAGCAGCCTGGCCACAGATACGCAGTATTTT
TRBV29-1	-	-	TRBJ1-1	CSVERQGYEAFF	TGCAGCGTTGAACGCCAGGGCTATGAAGCTTTCTTT
TRBV30	-	-	TRBJ2-7	CALGSYEQYF	TGTGCCCTCGGTAGCTACGAGCAGTACTTC
TRBV4-3	TRBD1	-	TRBJ1-4	CASSQARQGVDEKLFF	TGCGCCAGCAGCCAGGCGCGACAGGGGGTAGATGAAAAACTGTTTTTT
TRBV4-1	-	-	TRBJ1-3	CASSLRVRNTIYF	TGCGCCAGCAGCCTCCGCGTTCGAAACACCATATATTTT
TRBV6-1	TRBD1	-	TRBJ1-5	CASNLGQGSNQPQHF	TGTGCCAGCAACCTGGGACAGGGGAGTAATCAGCCCCAGCATTTT
TRBV30	-	-	TRBJ1-1	CAWSAGWGSVNTEAFF	TGTGCCTGGAGTGCCGGGTGGGGCAGTGTCAACACTGAAGCTTTCTTT
TRBV19	TRBD1	-	TRBJ2-3	CASRKGQLTDTQYF	TGTGCCAGCCGAAAGGGACAGCTCACAGATACGCAGTATTTT
TRBV18	TRBD2	few	TRBJ2-2	CASSPHGAGGVGGELFF	TGTGCCAGCTCACCCCATGGAGCGGGGGGCGTCGGCGGGGAGCTGTTTTTT
TRBV10-3	TRBD2	-	TRBJ2-7	CAIRGRDGIYFPYEQYF	TGTGCCATCAGGGGGAGGGACGGAATCTATTTCCCCTACGAGCAGTACTTC
TRBV9	-	-	TRBJ2-1	CASSSWDSVGYEQFF	TGTGCCAGCAGCTCTTGGGACTCAGTCGGTTATGAGCAGTTCTTC
TRBV27	-	-	TRBJ1-5	CASSPLGAQPQHF	TGTGCCAGCAGTCCCCTAGGAGCTCAGCCCCAGCATTTT
TRBV30	-	-	TRBJ1-1	CAWSVTQGTEAFF	TGTGCCTGGAGTGTAACGCAGGGAACTGAAGCTTTCTTT
TRBV6-6	TRBD1	-	TRBJ2-7	CASSYPGQGYEQYF	TGTGCCAGCAGTTACCCGGGACAGGGATACGAGCAGTACTTC
TRBV4-3	-	-	TRBJ1-5	CASSQDPRQPQHF	TGCGCCAGCAGCCAAGATCCGCGTCAGCCCCAGCATTTT
TRBV9	TRBD1	-	TRBJ2-1	CASSETGLYNEQFF	TGTGCCAGCAGCGAGACAGGGCTATACAATGAGCAGTTCTTC
TRBV7-2	TRBD2	-	TRBJ2-7	CASNTPLAGSYEQYF	TGTGCCAGCAACACACCACTAGCGGGGAGTTACGAGCAGTACTTC
TRBV11-2	TRBD1	-	TRBJ1-5	CASSLERGHQPQHF	TGTGCCAGCAGCTTAGAGAGGGGGCATCAGCCCCAGCATTTT
TRBV7-9	-	-	TRBJ1-5	CASSLGPGSNQPQHF	TGTGCCAGCAGCTTAGGTCCGGGGAGCAATCAGCCCCAGCATTTT
TRBV5-4	TRBD2	-	TRBJ2-7	CASSFQRGSSYEQYF	TGTGCCAGCAGCTTTCAGCGGGGGAGCTCCTACGAGCAGTACTTC
TRBV7-2	TRBD1	-	TRBJ1-6	CATDRGWGNSPLHF	TGTGCTACCGACAGGGGATGGGGTAATTCACCCCTCCACTTT
TRBV6-5	-	few	TRBJ1-1	CASSFLGSGFGAFF	TGTGCCAGCAGTTTCCTCGGGTCTGGGTTTGGGGCTTTCTTT
TRBV7-2	-	-	TRBJ2-7	CASSLDGWRGADEQYF	TGTGCCAGCAGCTTAGATGGTTGGCGGGGAGCAGACGAGCAGTACTTC
TRBV11-1	-	few	TRBJ1-2	CASSLAGDTPNYGYTF	TGTGCCAGCAGCTTAGCAGGGGACACTCCTAACTATGGCTACACCTTC
TRBV4-1	TRBD2	-	TRBJ2-5	CASSHPMPKKRLAGAQETQYF	TGCGCCAGCAGCCATCCCATGCCTAAAAAGAGACTAGCGGGGGCTCAAGAGACCCAGTACTTC
TRBV5-4	TRBD2	-	TRBJ2-7	CASSLLAGSYEQYF	TGTGCCAGCAGCTTGTTAGCGGGCTCCTACGAGCAGTACTTC
TRBV4-1	TRBD1	-	TRBJ1-5	CASSHGTGGWQPQHF	TGCGCCAGCAGCCACGGGACAGGGGGTTGGCAGCCCCAGCATTTT
TRBV5-1	-	-	TRBJ1-3	CASSLVAGVQDTIYF	TGCGCCAGCAGCTTGGTCGCGGGGGTGCAGGACACCATATATTTT
TRBV7-9	TRBD2	-	TRBJ2-7	CASSPVTSGPYEQYF	TGTGCCAGCAGCCCCGTGACTAGCGGACCCTACGAGCAGTACTTC
TRBV29-1	-	few	TRBJ1-2	CSVERRTIGYTF	TGCAGCGTCGAACGGAGAACTATAGGCTACACCTTC
TRBV11-2	-	once	TRBJ2-7	CASSLLAGPAYEQYF	TGTGCCAGCAGCTTATTGGCGGGGCCCGCCTACGAGCAGTACTTC
TRBV5-8	TRBD1	-	TRBJ2-7	CASSPLGTGINEQYF	TGTGCCAGCAGCCCCCTCGGGACAGGGATCAACGAGCAGTACTTC
TRBV7-9	-	-	TRBJ1-5	CASSNYDSSNQPQHF	TGTGCCAGCAGCAACTACGACAGTAGCAATCAGCCCCAGCATTTT
TRBV11-2	-	-	TRBJ1-2	CASTLSRSLYGYTF	TGTGCCAGCACCCTTTCCCGAAGCCTCTATGGCTACACCTTC
TRBV6-6	-	-	TRBJ2-7	CASSSGLYYEQYF	TGTGCCAGCAGTTCCGGACTTTACTACGAGCAGTACTTC
TRBV12-5	-	-	TRBJ2-6	CASGRELGANVLTF	TGTGCTAGTGGTAGGGAGCTCGGGGCCAACGTCCTGACTTTC
TRBV5-4	TRBD1	once	TRBJ1-2	CASSLKGDRSSYGYTF	TGTGCCAGCAGCTTGAAAGGGGACAGGTCCTCCTATGGCTACACCTTC
TRBV5-1	TRBD1	-	TRBJ2-3	CASSSVGGYTDTQYF	TGCGCCAGCAGCAGCGTAGGGGGCTACACAGATACGCAGTATTTT
TRBV6-6	-	-	TRBJ1-5	CASSKGNSNQPQHF	TGTGCCAGCAGTAAGGGGAATAGCAATCAGCCCCAGCATTTT
TRBV11-3	-	-	TRBJ1-5	CASSHIGFHKPSNQPQHF	TGTGCCAGCAGCCATATCGGGTTCCACAAGCCTAGCAATCAGCCCCAGCATTTT
TRBV2	-	few	TRBJ1-2	CASSPGAGRNGYTF	TGTGCCAGCAGTCCGGGAGCTGGGCGGAATGGCTACACCTTC
TRBV15	-	-	TRBJ2-7	CATSLTLGSAYEQYF	TGTGCCACCAGTCTCACGTTAGGGAGTGCGTACGAGCAGTACTTC
TRBV11-2	TRBD1	few	TRBJ1-1	CASSLPTGVNTEAFF	TGTGCCAGCAGCTTACCTACAGGGGTAAACACTGAAGCTTTCTTT
TRBV27	-	once	TRBJ1-1	CASSQQGYTEAFF	TGTGCCAGCAGTCAGCAGGGATACACTGAAGCTTTCTTT
TRBV9	-	-	TRBJ1-3	CASSGSRGTIYF	TGTGCCAGCAGCGGATCCAGGGGCACCATATATTTT
TRBV9	TRBD1	-	TRBJ2-5	CASSPGDRGWSETQYF	TGTGCCAGCAGCCCCGGCGACAGGGGATGGTCAGAGACCCAGTACTTC
TRBV5-1	-	-	TRBJ2-1	CASSTKGVSYNEQFF	TGCGCCAGCAGCACCAAGGGGGTATCCTACAATGAGCAGTTCTTC